The present T cell receptor (beta chain) was sequenced within a study of prognosis after radiotherapy for stage I lung cancer. Study summary: Medical inoperability applied to all of the non-small cell lung cancer patients. Tumors proved to be squamous cell carcinoma in 6 or 7 patients and represented adenocarcinoma in some 11.

This clonotype is medium-sized (0.01 to 0.1%) in the sample. Template was genomic DNA; TCR beta CDR3 amplified in two multiplex PCR rounds. Amplification during the initial PCR round employed primers specific to each TRBV and TRBJ gene. TCRdb re-analysed the multiplex PCR reads in MiXCR, keeping a single row per CDR3 protein. The sample lists around 20,000 distinct CDR3 sequences, around two fifths occurring once. This clonotype was sampled from a donor aged 50 or older with non-small cell lung cancer. The material sequenced was PBMCs, taken before or after stereotactic body radiation therapy (not recorded which).

CDR3 sequence (DNA): TGTGCCAGCAGTTCAGGGGGGACCGGGGAGCTGTTTTTT. It is translated as CASSSGGTGELFF. J is TRBJ2-2 and V is TRBV12-3 or TRBV12-4; D possibly corresponds to TRBD1 (7 bases). The CDR3 length is 13 residues. Trimming removed 4 bases from V and 5 bases from J, with 8 bases in between.